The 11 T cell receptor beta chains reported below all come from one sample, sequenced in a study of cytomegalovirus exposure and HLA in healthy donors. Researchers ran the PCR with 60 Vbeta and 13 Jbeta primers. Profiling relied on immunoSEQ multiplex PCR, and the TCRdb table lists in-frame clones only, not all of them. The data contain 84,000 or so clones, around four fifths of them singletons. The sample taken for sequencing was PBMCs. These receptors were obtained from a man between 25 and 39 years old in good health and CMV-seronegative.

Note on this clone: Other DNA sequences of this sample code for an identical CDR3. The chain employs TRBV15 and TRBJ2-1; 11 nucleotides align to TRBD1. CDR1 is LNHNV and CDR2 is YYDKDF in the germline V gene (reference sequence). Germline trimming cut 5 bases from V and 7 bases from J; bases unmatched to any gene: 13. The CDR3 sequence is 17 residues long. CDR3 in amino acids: CATSVTTGTGGRNEQFF. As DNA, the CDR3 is TGTGCCACCAGCGTAACGACCGGGACAGGGGGAAGAAATGAGCAGTTCTTC.

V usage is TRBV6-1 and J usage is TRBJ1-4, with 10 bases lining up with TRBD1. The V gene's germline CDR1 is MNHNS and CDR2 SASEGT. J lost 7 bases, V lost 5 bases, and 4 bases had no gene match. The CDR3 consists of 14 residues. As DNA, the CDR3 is TGTGCCAGCAGTTCCGGGACAGGGGCTGAAAAACTGTTTTTT. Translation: CASSSGTGAEKLFF.

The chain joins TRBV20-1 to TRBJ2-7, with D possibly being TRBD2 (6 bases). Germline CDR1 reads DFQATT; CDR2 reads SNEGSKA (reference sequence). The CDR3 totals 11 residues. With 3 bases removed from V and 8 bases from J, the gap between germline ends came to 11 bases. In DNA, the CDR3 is TGCAGTGCTAGTGGGGGGTCGCAGCAGTACTTC. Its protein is CSASGGSQQYF.

The CDR3 here is CASTLGQGAGYEQYF. Here the CDR3 DNA reads TGTGCCAGCACCTTGGGACAGGGTGCGGGGTACGAGCAGTACTTC. The chain is built from TRBV6-1 and TRBJ2-7; TRBD1 matches 9 bases. V was clipped by 7 bases and J by 4 bases; unmatched bases: 11. CDR3 length: 15 amino acids. Germline V gene lookup returns CDR1 MNHNS and CDR2 SASEGT.

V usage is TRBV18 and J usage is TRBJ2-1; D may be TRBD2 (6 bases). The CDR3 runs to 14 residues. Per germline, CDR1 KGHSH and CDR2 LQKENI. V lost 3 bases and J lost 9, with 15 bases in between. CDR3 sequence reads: CASSPPQGAGEQFF. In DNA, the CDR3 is TGTGCCAGCTCACCCCCTCAGGGAGCGGGTGAGCAGTTCTTC.

The CDR3 is CAIRADRGAWETQYF. CDR3 coding DNA: TGTGCCATCAGAGCCGACAGGGGTGCGTGGGAGACCCAGTACTTC. This sequence joins TRBV10-3 and TRBJ2-5; 8 bases agree with TRBD1. Trimming removed 6 bases from V and 5 bases from J; junction bases left unmatched: 11. CDR3 length: 15 residues. The germline CDR1 and CDR2 sequences are ENHRY and SYGVKD.

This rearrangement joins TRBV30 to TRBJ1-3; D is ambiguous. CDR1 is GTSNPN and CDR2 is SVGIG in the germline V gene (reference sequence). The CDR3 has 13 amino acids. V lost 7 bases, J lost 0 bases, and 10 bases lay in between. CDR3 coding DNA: TGTGCCTTTGGGTGGAGCTCTGGAAACACCATATATTTT. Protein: CAFGWSSGNTIYF.

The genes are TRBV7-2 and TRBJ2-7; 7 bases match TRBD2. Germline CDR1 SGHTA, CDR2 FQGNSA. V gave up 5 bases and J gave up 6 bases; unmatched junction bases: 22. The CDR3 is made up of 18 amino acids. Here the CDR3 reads CASSSVTSSPPTTGEQYF. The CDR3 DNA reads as TGTGCCAGCAGCAGTGTGACTAGCAGTCCACCTACTACGGGCGAGCAGTACTTC.

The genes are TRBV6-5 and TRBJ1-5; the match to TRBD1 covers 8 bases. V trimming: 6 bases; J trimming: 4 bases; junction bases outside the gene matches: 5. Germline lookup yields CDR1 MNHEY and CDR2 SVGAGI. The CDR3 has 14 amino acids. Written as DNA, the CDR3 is TGTGCCAGCAGGCAACAGGGGGGGAATCAGCCCCAGCATTTT. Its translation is CASRQQGGNQPQHF.

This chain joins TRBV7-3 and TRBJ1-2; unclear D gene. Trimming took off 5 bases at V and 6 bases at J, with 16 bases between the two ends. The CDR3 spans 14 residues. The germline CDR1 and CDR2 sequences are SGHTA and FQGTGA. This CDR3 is CASSQTGEGDGYTF. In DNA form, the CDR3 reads TGTGCCAGCAGCCAAACCGGGGAGGGAGATGGCTACACCTTC.

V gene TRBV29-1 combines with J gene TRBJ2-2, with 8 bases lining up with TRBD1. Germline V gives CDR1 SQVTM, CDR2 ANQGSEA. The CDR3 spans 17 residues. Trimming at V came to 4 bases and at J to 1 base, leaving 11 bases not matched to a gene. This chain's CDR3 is CSVVPWTGKGNTGELFF. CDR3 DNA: TGCAGCGTTGTTCCGTGGACAGGGAAGGGGAACACCGGGGAGCTGTTTTTT.